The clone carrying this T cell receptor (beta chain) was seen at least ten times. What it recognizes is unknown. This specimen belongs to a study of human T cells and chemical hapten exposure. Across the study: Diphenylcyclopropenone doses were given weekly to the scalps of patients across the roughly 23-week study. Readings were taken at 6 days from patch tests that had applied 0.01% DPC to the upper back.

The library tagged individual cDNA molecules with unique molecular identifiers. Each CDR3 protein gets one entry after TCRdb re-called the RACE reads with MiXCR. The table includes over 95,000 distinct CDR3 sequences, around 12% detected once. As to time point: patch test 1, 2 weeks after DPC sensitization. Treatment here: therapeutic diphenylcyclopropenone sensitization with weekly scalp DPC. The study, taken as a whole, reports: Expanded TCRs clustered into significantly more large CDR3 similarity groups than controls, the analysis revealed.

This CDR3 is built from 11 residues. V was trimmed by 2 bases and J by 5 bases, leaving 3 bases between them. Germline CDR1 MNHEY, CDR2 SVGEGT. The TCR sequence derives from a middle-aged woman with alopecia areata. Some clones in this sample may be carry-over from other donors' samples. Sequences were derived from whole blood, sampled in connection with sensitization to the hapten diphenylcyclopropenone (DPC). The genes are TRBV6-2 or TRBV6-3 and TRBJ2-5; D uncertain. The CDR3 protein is CASSYGETQYF. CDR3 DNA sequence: TGTGCCAGCAGTTACGGTGAGACCCAGTACTTC.